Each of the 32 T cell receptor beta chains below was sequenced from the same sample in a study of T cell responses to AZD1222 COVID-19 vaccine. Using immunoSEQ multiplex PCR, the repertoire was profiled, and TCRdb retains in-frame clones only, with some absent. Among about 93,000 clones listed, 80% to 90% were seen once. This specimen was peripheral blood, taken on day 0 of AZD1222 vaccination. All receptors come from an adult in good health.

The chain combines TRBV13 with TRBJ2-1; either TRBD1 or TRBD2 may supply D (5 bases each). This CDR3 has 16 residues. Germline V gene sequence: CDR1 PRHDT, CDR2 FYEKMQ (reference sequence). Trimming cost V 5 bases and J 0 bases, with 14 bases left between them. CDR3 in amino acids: CASSVLGDSSYNEQFF. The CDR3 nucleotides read TGTGCCAGCAGCGTCCTGGGGGATAGCTCCTACAATGAGCAGTTCTTC.

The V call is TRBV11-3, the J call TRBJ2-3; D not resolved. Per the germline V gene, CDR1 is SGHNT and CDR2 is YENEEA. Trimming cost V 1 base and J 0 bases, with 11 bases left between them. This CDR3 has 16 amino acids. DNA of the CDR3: TGTGCCAGCAGCTTAGGGGTTGGCGCCAGCACAGATACGCAGTATTTT. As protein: CASSLGVGASTDTQYF. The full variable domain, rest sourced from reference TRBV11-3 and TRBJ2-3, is EAGVVQSPRYKIIEKKQPVAFWCNPISGHNTLYWYLQNLGQGPELLIRYENEEAVDDSQLPKDRFSAERLKGVDSTLKIQPAELGDSAVYLCASSLGVGASTDTQYFGPGTRLTVL.

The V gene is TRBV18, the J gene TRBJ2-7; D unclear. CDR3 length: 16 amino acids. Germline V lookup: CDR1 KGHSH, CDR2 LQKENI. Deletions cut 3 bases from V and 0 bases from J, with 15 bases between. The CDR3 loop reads CASSPRQVGSSYEQYF. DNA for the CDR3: TGTGCCAGCTCACCCCGGCAAGTTGGCAGCTCCTACGAGCAGTACTTC.

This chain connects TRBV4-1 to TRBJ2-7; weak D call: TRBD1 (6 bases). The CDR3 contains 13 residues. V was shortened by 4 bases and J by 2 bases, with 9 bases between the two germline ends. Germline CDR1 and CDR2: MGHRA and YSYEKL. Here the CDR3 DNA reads TGCGCCAGCAGCCGTGACAGGCCCTACGAGCAGTACTTC. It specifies CASSRDRPYEQYF.

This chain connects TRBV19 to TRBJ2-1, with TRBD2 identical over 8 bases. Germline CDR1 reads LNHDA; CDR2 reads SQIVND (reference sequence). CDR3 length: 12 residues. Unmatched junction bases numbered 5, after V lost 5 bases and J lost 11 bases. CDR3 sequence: CASSPTSGKQFF. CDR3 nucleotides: TGTGCCAGTAGTCCAACTAGCGGCAAGCAGTTCTTC.

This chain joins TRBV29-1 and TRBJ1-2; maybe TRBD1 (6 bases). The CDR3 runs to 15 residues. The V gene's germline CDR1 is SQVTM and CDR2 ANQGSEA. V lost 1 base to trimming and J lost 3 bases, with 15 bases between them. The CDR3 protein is CSVEALGGGDYGYTF. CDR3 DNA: TGCAGCGTTGAAGCACTGGGCGGGGGCGACTATGGCTACACCTTC.

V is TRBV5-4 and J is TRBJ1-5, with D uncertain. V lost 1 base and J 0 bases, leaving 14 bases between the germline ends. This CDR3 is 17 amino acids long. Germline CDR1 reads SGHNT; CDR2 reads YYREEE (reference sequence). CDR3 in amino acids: CASSLWSRTYSNQPQHF. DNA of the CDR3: TGTGCCAGCAGCTTGTGGAGTCGAACCTATAGCAATCAGCCCCAGCATTTT.

As DNA, the CDR3 is TGTGCCAGCAGCACCCGACAGGGGCTGAACACTGAAGCTTTCTTT. This encodes CASSTRQGLNTEAFF. J is TRBJ1-1 and V is TRBV11-3, with 8 positions matching TRBD1. CDR1 is SGHNT and CDR2 is YENEEA in the germline V gene. CDR3 length equals 15 residues. Trimming cost V 5 bases and J 0 bases; bases outside gene matches: 5.

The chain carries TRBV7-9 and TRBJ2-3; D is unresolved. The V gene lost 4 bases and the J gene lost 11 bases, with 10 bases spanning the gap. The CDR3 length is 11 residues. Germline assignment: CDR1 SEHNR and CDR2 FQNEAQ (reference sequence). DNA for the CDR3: TGTGCCAGCAGCTCCCGTGCAGAGCAGTATTTT. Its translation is CASSSRAEQYF.

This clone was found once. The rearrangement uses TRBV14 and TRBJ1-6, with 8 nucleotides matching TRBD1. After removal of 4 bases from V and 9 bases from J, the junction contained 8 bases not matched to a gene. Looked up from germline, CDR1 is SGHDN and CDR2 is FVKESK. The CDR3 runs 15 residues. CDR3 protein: CASSRQQGEISPLHF. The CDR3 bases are TGTGCCAGCAGCCGGCAACAGGGGGAAATTTCACCCCTCCACTTT.

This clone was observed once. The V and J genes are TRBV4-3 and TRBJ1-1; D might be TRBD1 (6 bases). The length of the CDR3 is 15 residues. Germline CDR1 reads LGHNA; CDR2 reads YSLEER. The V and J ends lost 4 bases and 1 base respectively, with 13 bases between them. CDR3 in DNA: TGCGCCAGCAGCCGTACAGGGATGGGGAACACTGAAGCTTTCTTT. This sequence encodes CASSRTGMGNTEAFF.

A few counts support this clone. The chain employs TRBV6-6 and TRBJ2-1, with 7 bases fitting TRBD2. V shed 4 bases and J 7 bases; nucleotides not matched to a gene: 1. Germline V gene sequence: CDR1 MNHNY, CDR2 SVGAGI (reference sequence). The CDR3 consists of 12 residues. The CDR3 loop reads CASSWGGNEQFF. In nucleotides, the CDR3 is TGTGCCAGCAGTTGGGGAGGGAATGAGCAGTTCTTC.

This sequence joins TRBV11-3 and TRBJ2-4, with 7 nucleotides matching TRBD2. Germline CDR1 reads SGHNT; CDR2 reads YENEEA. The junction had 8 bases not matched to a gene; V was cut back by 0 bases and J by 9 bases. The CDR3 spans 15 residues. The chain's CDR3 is CASSLDGLGAAIQYF. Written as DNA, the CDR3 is TGTGCCAGCAGCTTAGATGGACTAGGGGCCGCCATTCAGTACTTC.

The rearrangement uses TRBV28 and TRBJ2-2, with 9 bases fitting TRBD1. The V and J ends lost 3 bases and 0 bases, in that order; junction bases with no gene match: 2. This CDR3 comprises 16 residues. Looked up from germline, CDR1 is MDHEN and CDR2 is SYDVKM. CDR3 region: CASSLGQGTNTGELFF. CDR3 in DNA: TGTGCCAGCAGTTTGGGACAGGGCACGAACACCGGGGAGCTGTTTTTT.

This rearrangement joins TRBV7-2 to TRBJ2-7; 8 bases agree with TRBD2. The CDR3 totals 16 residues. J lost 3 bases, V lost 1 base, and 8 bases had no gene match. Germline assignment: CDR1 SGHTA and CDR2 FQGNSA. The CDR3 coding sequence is TGTGCCAGCAGCTTAGACGGGACGGCGGGAGGCTACGAGCAGTACTTC. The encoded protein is CASSLDGTAGGYEQYF.

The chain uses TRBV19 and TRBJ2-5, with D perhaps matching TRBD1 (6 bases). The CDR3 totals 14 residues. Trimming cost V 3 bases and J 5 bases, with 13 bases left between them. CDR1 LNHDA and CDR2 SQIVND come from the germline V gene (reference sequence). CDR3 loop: CASSITGSWETQYF. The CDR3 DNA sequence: TGTGCCAGTAGTATTACAGGGAGTTGGGAGACCCAGTACTTC.

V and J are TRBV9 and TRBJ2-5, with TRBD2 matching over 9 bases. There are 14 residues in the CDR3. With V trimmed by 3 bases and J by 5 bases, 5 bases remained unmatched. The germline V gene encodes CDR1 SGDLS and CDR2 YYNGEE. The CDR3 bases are TGTGCCAGCAGCGGCGGGAGGGCTTATGAGACCCAGTACTTC. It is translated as CASSGGRAYETQYF.

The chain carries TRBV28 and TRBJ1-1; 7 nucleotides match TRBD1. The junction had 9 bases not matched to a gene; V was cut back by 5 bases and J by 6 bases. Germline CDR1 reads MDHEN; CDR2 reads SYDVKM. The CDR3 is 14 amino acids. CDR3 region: CASSRTGVWAEAFF. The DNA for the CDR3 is TGTGCCAGCAGTCGAACAGGGGTATGGGCTGAAGCTTTCTTT.

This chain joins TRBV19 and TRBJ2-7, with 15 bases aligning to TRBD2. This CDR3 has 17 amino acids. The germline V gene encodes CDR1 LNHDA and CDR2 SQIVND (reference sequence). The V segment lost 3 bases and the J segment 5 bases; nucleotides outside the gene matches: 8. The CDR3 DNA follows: TGTGCCAGTAGTATTCGGCAGGGGACTAGCGGGAGGAACGAGCAGTACTTC. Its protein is CASSIRQGTSGRNEQYF.

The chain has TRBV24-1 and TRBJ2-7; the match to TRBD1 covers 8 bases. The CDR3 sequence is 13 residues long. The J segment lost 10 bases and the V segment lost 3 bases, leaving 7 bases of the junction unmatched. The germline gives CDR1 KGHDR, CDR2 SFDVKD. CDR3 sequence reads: CATSDPGQARQYF. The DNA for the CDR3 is TGTGCCACCAGTGATCCGGGACAGGCCCGCCAGTACTTC.

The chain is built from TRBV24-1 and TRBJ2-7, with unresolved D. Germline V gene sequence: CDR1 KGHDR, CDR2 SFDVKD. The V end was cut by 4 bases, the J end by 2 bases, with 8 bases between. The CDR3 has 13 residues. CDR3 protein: CATSEAGPYEQYF. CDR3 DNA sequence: TGTGCCACCAGTGAGGCAGGCCCCTACGAGCAGTACTTC.

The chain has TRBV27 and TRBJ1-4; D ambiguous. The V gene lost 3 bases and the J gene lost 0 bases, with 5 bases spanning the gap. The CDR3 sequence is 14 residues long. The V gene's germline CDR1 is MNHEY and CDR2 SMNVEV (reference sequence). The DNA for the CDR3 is TGTGCCAGCAGTTTCCACGCAACTAATGAAAAACTGTTTTTT. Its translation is CASSFHATNEKLFF.

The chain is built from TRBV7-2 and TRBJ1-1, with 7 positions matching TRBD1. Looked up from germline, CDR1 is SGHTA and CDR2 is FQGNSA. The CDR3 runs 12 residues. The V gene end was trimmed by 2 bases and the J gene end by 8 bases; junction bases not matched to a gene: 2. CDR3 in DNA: TGTGCCAGCAGCTTAACGACAGGGGAAGCTTTCTTT. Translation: CASSLTTGEAFF.

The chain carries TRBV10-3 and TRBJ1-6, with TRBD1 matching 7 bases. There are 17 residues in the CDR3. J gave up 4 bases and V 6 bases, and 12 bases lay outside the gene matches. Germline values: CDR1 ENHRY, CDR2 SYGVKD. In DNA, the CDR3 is TGTGCCATCAGCAAAGGGATAGGACAGGAATATAATTCACCCCTCCACTTT. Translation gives CAISKGIGQEYNSPLHF.

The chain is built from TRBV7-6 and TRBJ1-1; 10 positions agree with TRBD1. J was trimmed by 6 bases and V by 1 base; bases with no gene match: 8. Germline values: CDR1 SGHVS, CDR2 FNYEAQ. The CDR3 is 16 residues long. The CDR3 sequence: CASSLVTLDRGAEAFF. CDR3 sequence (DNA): TGTGCCAGCAGCTTAGTTACTTTGGACAGGGGGGCTGAAGCTTTCTTT. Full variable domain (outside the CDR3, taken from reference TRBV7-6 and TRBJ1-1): GAGVSQSPRYKVTKRGQDVALRCDPISGHVSLYWYRQALGQGPEFLTYFNYEAQQDKSGLPNDRFSAERPEGSISTLTIQRTEQRDSAMYRCASSLVTLDRGAEAFFGQGTRLTVV.

CDR3 region: CSAASEDEQYF. CDR3 coding DNA: TGCAGTGCCGCTTCGGAGGACGAGCAGTACTTC. V usage is TRBV20-1 and J usage is TRBJ2-7; perhaps TRBD2 as D (5 bases). Germline assignment: CDR1 DFQATT and CDR2 SNEGSKA (reference sequence). V was clipped by 6 bases and J by 5 bases, with 11 bases between them. The CDR3 contains 11 residues.

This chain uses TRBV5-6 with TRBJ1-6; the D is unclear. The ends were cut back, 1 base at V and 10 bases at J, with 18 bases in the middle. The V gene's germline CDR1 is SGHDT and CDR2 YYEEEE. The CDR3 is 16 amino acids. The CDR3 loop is CASSLWVYDGSSPLHF. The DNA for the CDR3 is TGTGCCAGCAGCTTGTGGGTTTATGACGGTTCATCACCCCTCCACTTT. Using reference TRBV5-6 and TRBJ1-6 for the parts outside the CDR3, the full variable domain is DAGVTQSPTHLIKTRGQQVTLRCSPKSGHDTVSWYQQALGQGPQFIFQYYEEEERQRGNFPDRFSGHQFPNYSSELNVNALLLGDSALYLCASSLWVYDGSSPLHFGNGTRLTVT.

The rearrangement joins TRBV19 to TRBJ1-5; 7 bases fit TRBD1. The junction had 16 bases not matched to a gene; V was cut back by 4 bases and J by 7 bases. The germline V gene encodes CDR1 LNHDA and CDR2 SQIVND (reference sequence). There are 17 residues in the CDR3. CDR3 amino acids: CASSTIFTGTDSQPQHF. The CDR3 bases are TGTGCCAGTAGTACTATATTTACCGGGACAGATTCGCAGCCCCAGCATTTT. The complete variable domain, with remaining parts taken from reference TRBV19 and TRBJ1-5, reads DGGITQSPKYLFRKEGQNVTLSCEQNLNHDAMYWYRQDPGQGLRLIYYSQIVNDFQKGDIAEGYSVSREKKESFPLTVTSAQKNPTAFYLCASSTIFTGTDSQPQHFGDGTRLSIL.

CDR3 in amino acids: CASSRRNEQFF. The CDR3 nucleotides are TGTGCCAGCAGCCGAAGGAATGAGCAGTTCTTC. The chain recombines TRBV12-3 or TRBV12-4 with TRBJ2-1, with D unclear. V was trimmed by 6 bases and J by 7 bases, leaving 7 bases between them. The CDR3 has 11 residues.

The CDR3 loop is CASRPTGPRGNTIYF. The CDR3 DNA sequence: TGTGCCAGCAGACCAACAGGGCCCCGTGGAAACACCATATATTTT. This sequence joins TRBV6-6 and TRBJ1-3; D might be TRBD1 (6 bases). Germline CDR1 is MNHNY and CDR2 is SVGAGI (reference sequence). The CDR3 spans 15 residues. V lost 6 bases and J lost 3, with 15 bases in between.

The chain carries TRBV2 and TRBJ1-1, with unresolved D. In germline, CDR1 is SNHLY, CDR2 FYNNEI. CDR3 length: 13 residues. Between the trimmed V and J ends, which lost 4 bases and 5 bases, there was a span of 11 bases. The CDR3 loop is CASSGPVRTEAFF. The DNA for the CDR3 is TGTGCCAGCAGTGGTCCAGTGAGGACTGAAGCTTTCTTT.

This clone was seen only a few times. The CDR3: CASRRGREELFF. Written as DNA, the CDR3 is TGTGCCAGCAGACGAGGGAGGGAGGAGCTGTTTTTT. The chain recombines TRBV6-5 with TRBJ2-2; 7 nucleotides match TRBD2. After removal of 6 bases from V and 10 bases from J, the junction contained 5 bases not matched to a gene. The CDR3 consists of 12 residues. Germline CDR1 and CDR2: MNHEY and SVGAGI.